What follows is one T cell receptor beta chain and its context. Treatment denoted: 15 to 20 received Ad26.COV2.S at low or high dose, single or two shots; a few received placebo; per-sample allocation not given. Day 63 after the first vaccine or placebo injection was the time point for sampling. The V gene lost 4 bases and the J gene lost 0 bases, with 5 bases spanning the gap. The CDR3 is made up of 13 amino acids. The germline V gene has CDR1 SGHRS and CDR2 YFSETQ. The data belong to a study of Ad26.COV2.S vaccination and SARS-CoV-2 variants. Libraries were prepared by immunoSEQ multiplex PCR; TCRdb keeps only in-frame clonotypes and omits some of them. The sample carries around 450,000 clones, around 90% recorded once.

This sequence joins TRBV5-1 and TRBJ1-3; D might be TRBD1 (5 bases). This material consisted of peripheral blood, taken in a trial of Ad26.COV2.S vaccine versus placebo. The sequence was obtained from a person aged 18-65 years who received the Ad26.COV2.S COVID-19 vaccine or a placebo. Here the CDR3 DNA reads TGCGCCAGCAGCGGGGGCTCTGGAAACACCATATATTTT. Translating it yields CASSGGSGNTIYF.